The 10 T cell receptor beta chains below come from one sample, sequenced in a study of spatial heterogeneity in lung cancer. Study observations and caveats: Higher tumor mutation counts went along with higher counts of expanded intratumoral alpha and beta TCRs.

Time point meaning: sample taken at primary tumor resection. A single record per CDR3 protein comes from TCRdb applying MiXCR to the 5' RACE reads. Here the sample spans under 20,000 distinct CDR3 sequences, 5% to 8% being singletons. These receptors' antigens are unknown. Sample: lung tumor tissue, taken at surgery. These receptors were collected from a male donor with early-stage non-small cell lung cancer.

The sample holds many counts of this clonotype. Because this beta chain is a stray read in a library intended to capture alpha chains, its abundance should not be given much weight. The rearrangement uses TRBV6-5 and TRBJ1-3, with 8 bases matching TRBD1. With V trimmed by 5 bases and J by 4 bases, 7 bases remained unmatched. Germline V gene lookup returns CDR1 MNHEY and CDR2 SVGAGI. This CDR3 spans 15 amino acids. CDR3 protein: CASSLTDRAGNTIYF. The CDR3 nucleotides read TGTGCCAGCAGTCTAACGGACAGGGCGGGAAACACCATATATTTT.

This clonotype is deemed medium-sized (0.01 to 0.1%). The library was designed around alpha chains, so this beta chain is a stray read whose abundance carries little weight. The chain joins TRBV5-6 to TRBJ1-1; no firm D call. The CDR3 runs 13 residues. With 0 bases removed from V and 0 bases from J, the gap between germline ends came to 3 bases. Germline V CDR1 and CDR2: SGHDT, YYEEEE. Written as DNA, the CDR3 is TGTGCCAGCAGCTTGGGGGTGAACACTGAAGCTTTCTTT. Amino acids: CASSLGVNTEAFF.

This clonotype was found many times. This beta chain was picked up by a library intended for alpha chains and is off target, so its count carries little meaning. The DNA of the CDR3 is TGCAGTGCTAGGAGGAGGTATCCGAGCACAGATACGCAGTATTTT. Encoded protein: CSARRRYPSTDTQYF. The chain joins TRBV20-1 to TRBJ2-3; D may be TRBD2 (5 bases). The ends were cut back, 3 bases at V and 0 bases at J, with 13 bases in the middle. The CDR3 is made up of 15 amino acids. Germline V gene sequence: CDR1 DFQATT, CDR2 SNEGSKA (reference sequence).

This clonotype is medium-sized within its sample. Because the library targeted alpha chains, this beta chain is an off-target read whose size means little. The V and J genes are TRBV25-1 and TRBJ1-6; D is unresolved. Germline V gives CDR1 MGHDK, CDR2 SYGVNS. V dropped 5 bases and J dropped 5 bases, with 19 bases sitting between them. The CDR3 runs to 17 residues. The CDR3 reads CASSSLAGQENNSPLHF. The CDR3 coding sequence is TGTGCCAGCAGTTCCTTGGCCGGGCAGGAAAATAATTCACCCCTCCACTTT.

A word on this clonotype: Since the library was made to target alpha chains, this beta chain is a stray read and its abundance is not meaningful. This chain joins TRBV30 and TRBJ1-5, with 8 bases that match TRBD1. The CDR3 totals 14 residues. V trimming: 3 bases; J trimming: 3 bases; junction bases outside the gene matches: 4. Germline assignment: CDR1 GTSNPN and CDR2 SVGIG (reference sequence). The CDR3 DNA reads TGTGCCTGGAGCGGGGGACAGGTCAATCAGCCCCAGCATTTT. Protein product: CAWSGGQVNQPQHF.

Ten or more counts support this clonotype. This beta chain lies outside the target of a library built for alpha chains; its clone size means little. The genes are TRBV9 and TRBJ2-2; D is uncertain. Trimming took off 4 bases at V and 1 base at J, with 14 bases between the two ends. This CDR3 is 16 amino acids long. Germline lookup yields CDR1 SGDLS and CDR2 YYNGEE. The CDR3 is CASSPTPLGNTGELFF. CDR3 bases: TGTGCCAGCAGCCCTACCCCCCTCGGGAACACCGGGGAGCTGTTTTTT.

This clonotype was seen many times. The library was prepared for alpha chains; this beta chain is a stray read, so its frequency means little. The rearrangement uses TRBV20-1 and TRBJ2-1; D not resolved. CDR1 is DFQATT, CDR2 SNEGSKA, per germline (reference sequence). This CDR3 comprises 16 residues. Trimming removed 5 bases from V and 0 bases from J, with 17 bases in between. The CDR3 DNA is TGCAGTGCTTTTCCCTTAGCCGCTATCTCCTACAATGAGCAGTTCTTC. The encoded protein is CSAFPLAAISYNEQFF.

Comments on this clonotype: This beta chain turned up in a library designed for alpha chains; as an off-target read, its abundance says little. The chain employs TRBV5-1 and TRBJ1-1; D is perhaps TRBD1 (5 bases). V was shortened by 9 bases and J by 3 bases, with 21 bases between the two germline ends. This CDR3 spans 15 amino acids. In germline, CDR1 is SGHRS, CDR2 YFSETQ. CDR3 region: CATMRGESDDTEAFF. As DNA, the CDR3 is TGCGCCACCATGCGGGGGGAGTCGGATGACACTGAAGCTTTCTTT.

This clonotype was counted many times. This beta chain is an unintended read in a library built for alpha chains; its size means little. This sequence joins TRBV7-9 and TRBJ1-2, with D perhaps TRBD1 (6 bases). The CDR3 is 14 residues long. Per the germline V gene, CDR1 is SEHNR and CDR2 is FQNEAQ (reference sequence). V lost 0 bases and J lost 2, with 7 bases in between. DNA of the CDR3: TGTGCCAGCAGCTTAGCCGGACAGAACTATGGCTACACCTTC. Amino acid sequence: CASSLAGQNYGYTF.

Many counts were recorded for this clonotype. Being off target in a library aimed at alpha chains, this beta chain has a size of little meaning. The rearrangement links TRBV13 to TRBJ1-1, with 7 nucleotides matching TRBD1. The CDR3 length is 15 residues. Looked up from germline, CDR1 is PRHDT and CDR2 is FYEKMQ (reference sequence). Trimming at V came to 3 bases and at J to 4 bases, leaving 8 bases not matched to a gene. CDR3 residues: CASSFDRALSTEAFF. The CDR3 DNA follows: TGTGCCAGCAGCTTCGACAGGGCTTTGAGCACTGAAGCTTTCTTT.